This T cell receptor beta chain appears in the sequencing data of a study of OX40 agonist ivuxolimab in advanced cancers. About the research overall: Ivuxolimab, which is an agonistic anti-OX40 (CD134) antibody, was administered to the patients.

Repertoires were generated with immunoSEQ multiplex PCR, while TCRdb's copy carries only in-frame clones and drops some. The sample shows over 55,000 clones, around 94% of them seen only once. J was trimmed by 3 bases and V by 5 bases; bases with no gene match: 10. The CDR3 is 15 residues long. Germline CDR1 MNHNS, CDR2 SASEGT. The sequencing here drew on CD4+ or CD8+ T cells sorted from blood, taken in a trial of the OX40 agonist ivuxolimab. The V gene is TRBV6-1, the J gene TRBJ2-7; 7 bases agree with TRBD1. This receptor was taken from an adult with an advanced solid tumor such as melanoma, head and neck, liver or kidney cancer. Written as DNA, the CDR3 is TGTGCCAGCAGTCCCGAGACAGGGCTCCTCTACGAGCAGTACTTC. The encoded protein is CASSPETGLLYEQYF.